This TCR beta chain was profiled in a study of identical twins. TCRdb called the 5' RACE reads again in MiXCR, with one record for every CDR3 protein. The profile shows hundreds of thousands of distinct CDR3 sequences, 6% to 6.5% of them singletons. The V gene's germline CDR1 is MNHNS and CDR2 SASEGT. With 5 bases clipped from V and 10 bases from J, the junction kept 8 bases outside the gene matches. CDR3 size: 13 residues. Sequencing was done on a sample of naive T cells sorted from blood. This clonotype was sampled from a man between 18 and 29 years old in good health. This chain links TRBV6-1 with TRBJ2-1; 7 bases align to TRBD2. The CDR3 DNA is TGTGCCAGCAGTCGCCCCGGGACTAACGAGCAGTTCTTC. Amino acid sequence: CASSRPGTNEQFF.